The clone carrying this TCR beta chain was recorded many times. Germline V gene sequence: CDR1 LGHNA, CDR2 YNFKEQ. Between the trimmed V and J ends, which lost 0 bases and 3 bases, there was a span of 11 bases. CDR3 length equals 15 residues. RNA transcripts yielded amplified TCR beta CDR3 regions. Researchers ran a first-round RT-PCR on the TCR CDR3 using the HTBI primer set. TCRdb reprocessed the multiplex PCR reads with MiXCR, giving one entry per CDR3 protein. The table has about 760,000 distinct CDR3 sequences, approximately 40% seen once. This entry is derived from a study of T cells in Graves' hyperthyroidism and ophthalmopathy. Clinical symptoms, serum thyroxine, TRAb, thyroid ultrasound and orbital computed tomography established diagnosis. Fresh peripheral blood, 9.5 to 10 ml of it, supplied the PBMCs.

This clonotype was sampled from a woman aged 40 to 50 with Graves' hyperthyroidism. This chain links TRBV4-2 with TRBJ1-1; TRBD1 might be the D (5 bases). The sequencing sample was made of blood. CDR3 protein: CASSQDFWGYTEAFF. The CDR3 DNA follows: TGTGCCAGCAGCCAAGACTTTTGGGGGTACACTGAAGCTTTCTTT.